The next 22 T cell receptor beta chains were all read from a single sample in a study of beta chain features in type 1 diabetes. Expressed TCRB transcripts were sequenced because the isolated RNA had all been reverse transcribed beforehand. Sequencing used immunoSEQ multiplex PCR; TCRdb keeps in-frame clones, though not all of them. The data show under 900,000 clones, roughly 17% seen once. The sample consisted of naive CD4+ T cells from blood. These receptors all stem from a woman between 18 and 29 years old in good health.

V usage is TRBV6-6 and J usage is TRBJ2-7; 7 bases line up with TRBD1. Per the germline V gene, CDR1 is MNHNY and CDR2 is SVGAGI (reference sequence). The CDR3 extends over 10 amino acids. V dropped 4 bases and J dropped 12; count of bases not matched to a gene: 3. The CDR3 is CASSSGTAYF. The CDR3 DNA follows: TGTGCCAGCAGTTCCGGGACAGCGTACTTC.

The gene calls are TRBV18 and TRBJ2-2, with unresolved D. Trimming removed 5 bases from V and 3 bases from J, with 4 bases in between. CDR1 and CDR2 (germline): KGHSH, LQKENI. The CDR3 runs to 12 residues. The DNA for the CDR3 is TGTGCCAGCTCATGGGACACCGGGGAGCTGTTTTTT. It translates to CASSWDTGELFF.

Here the CDR3 reads CASSEYGGIEAFF. The CDR3 nucleotides are TGTGCCAGCAGTGAATATGGAGGAATTGAAGCTTTCTTT. This chain connects TRBV25-1 to TRBJ1-1, with D unclear. CDR1 is MGHDK and CDR2 is SYGVNS in the germline V gene. Trimming cost V 0 bases and J 7 bases, with 9 bases left between them. CDR3 length equals 13 residues.

The rearrangement uses TRBV2 and TRBJ1-5; TRBD1 might be the D (5 bases). V gave up 2 bases and J gave up 1 base, with 9 bases separating them. The CDR3 has 15 amino acids. CDR1 is SNHLY, CDR2 FYNNEI, per germline. CDR3 sequence (DNA): TGTGCCAGCAGTGAACAGGGAATCAGCAATCAGCCCCAGCATTTT. It yields the protein CASSEQGISNQPQHF.

There are a few counts of this clone. CDR3 DNA sequence: TGCGCCAGCAGAAATCCGGGACTAGCGAGCTATAGCACAGATACGCAGTATTTT. It encodes CASRNPGLASYSTDTQYF. This chain links TRBV5-1 with TRBJ2-3; TRBD2 matches 10 bases. The J segment lost 0 bases and the V segment lost 5 bases, leaving 12 bases of the junction unmatched. CDR3 size: 18 residues. From germline, CDR1 is SGHRS and CDR2 YFSETQ.

This sequence joins TRBV7-9 and TRBJ1-4, with TRBD1 matching 10 bases. Germline values: CDR1 SEHNR, CDR2 FQNEAQ (reference sequence). V shed 4 bases, J shed 7 bases, and the junction held 3 bases outside the gene matches. This CDR3 region has 14 residues. CDR3 loop: CASSSRDRGEKLFF. CDR3 nucleotide sequence: TGTGCCAGCAGCTCCCGGGACAGGGGTGAAAAACTGTTTTTT.

The gene calls are TRBV5-4 and TRBJ1-1, with D possibly TRBD1 on 5 matching bases. CDR3 size: 15 residues. Germline V lookup: CDR1 SGHNT, CDR2 YYREEE (reference sequence). V shed 4 bases and J shed 6 bases, with 19 bases lying between them. Written as DNA, the CDR3 is TGTGCCAGCAGCCAAGTAGGACCTAGCAGGGCTGAAGCTTTCTTT. Its protein product is CASSQVGPSRAEAFF.

This clone was seen only a few times. The CDR3 region has the DNA TGTGCCAGCAGCCAAGTCTCGGGAGCGGGAGGCTACGAGCAGTACTTC. It encodes CASSQVSGAGGYEQYF. V usage is TRBV4-2 and J usage is TRBJ2-7; 9 bases align to TRBD2. The CDR3 has 16 amino acids. After removal of 1 base from V and 3 bases from J, the junction contained 7 bases not matched to a gene. The V gene's germline CDR1 is LGHNA and CDR2 YNFKEQ.

J is TRBJ2-1 and V is TRBV18, with 12 bases aligning to TRBD1. The germline V gene encodes CDR1 KGHSH and CDR2 LQKENI. The CDR3 spans 15 residues. V lost 4 bases and J lost 6; bases outside the gene matches: 4. CDR3 sequence: CASSRGQGARNEQFF. The CDR3 DNA follows: TGTGCCAGCTCACGGGGACAGGGGGCCCGCAATGAGCAGTTCTTC.

The rearrangement links TRBV7-9 to TRBJ2-4; the match to TRBD2 covers 13 bases. After removal of 5 bases from V and 8 bases from J, the junction contained 3 bases not matched to a gene. The CDR3 contains 14 residues. Germline V gene data show CDR1 as SEHNR and CDR2 as FQNEAQ (reference sequence). The CDR3 bases are TGTGCCAGCAGCCCCGGACTAGCGGGAGACATTCAGTACTTC. Protein: CASSPGLAGDIQYF.

This chain joins TRBV19 and TRBJ1-1; D is uncertain. The CDR3 runs 14 residues. Trimming stripped 1 base from V and 2 bases from J, with 8 bases between. The germline V gene encodes CDR1 LNHDA and CDR2 SQIVND (reference sequence). CDR3 protein: CASSIGGENTEAFF. DNA of the CDR3: TGTGCCAGTAGTATAGGGGGAGAAAACACTGAAGCTTTCTTT.

This clone has more than one count but fewer than ten. Other DNA sequences from this sample encode an identical CDR3 as well. CDR3 DNA: TGTGCCAGCAGTGAAAATGGATACGAGCAGTACTTC. It is translated as CASSENGYEQYF. V and J are TRBV2 and TRBJ2-7; no reliable D call. Germline CDR1 SNHLY, CDR2 FYNNEI. The V and J ends lost 2 bases and 4 bases respectively, with 6 bases between them. The CDR3 has 12 residues.

This clone was picked up a small number of times. V is TRBV5-4 and J is TRBJ2-6, with D perhaps TRBD2 (5 bases). The V end was cut by 0 bases, the J end by 2 bases, with 9 bases between. The CDR3 is 16 amino acids. Germline CDR1 and CDR2: SGHNT and YYREEE (reference sequence). CDR3 bases: TGTGCCAGCAGCTTGGCCGCTAGCACTGGGGCCAACGTCCTGACTTTC. It codes for CASSLAASTGANVLTF.

The CDR3 here is CASSSRAGNYGYTF. The CDR3, as DNA: TGTGCCAGCAGCTCACGCGCGGGTAACTATGGCTACACCTTC. The V call is TRBV5-4, the J call TRBJ1-2; D is ambiguous. The CDR3 sequence is 14 residues long. The germline V gene has CDR1 SGHNT and CDR2 YYREEE (reference sequence). Trimming removed 3 bases from V and 1 base from J, with 10 bases in between.

This clone was seen a handful of times. The chain is built from TRBV7-8 and TRBJ2-2, with D possibly TRBD1 on 6 matching bases. The CDR3 has 15 residues. Germline CDR1 reads SGHVS; CDR2 reads FQNEAQ. V lost 7 bases, J lost 6 bases, and 18 bases lay in between. CDR3 bases: TGTGCCAGCATGGGCGTAGGGACAAAGGCCGGGGAGCTGTTTTTT. This translates into CASMGVGTKAGELFF.

The chain has TRBV29-1 and TRBJ2-1, with 14 bases fitting TRBD2. The germline CDR1 and CDR2 sequences are SQVTM and ANQGSEA. This CDR3 region has 17 residues. V was clipped by 6 bases and J by 7 bases; unmatched bases: 14. CDR3 sequence reads: CSVSGATSGRALNEQFF. Written as DNA, the CDR3 is TGCAGCGTCTCAGGGGCGACTAGCGGGAGGGCCCTAAATGAGCAGTTCTTC.

This clone was counted a few times. The chain uses TRBV5-1 and TRBJ2-2; D might be TRBD1 or TRBD2, each matching 5 bases. V shed 0 bases and J shed 2 bases, with 14 bases lying between them. The length of the CDR3 is 17 residues. CDR1 is SGHRS and CDR2 is YFSETQ in the germline V gene. The CDR3 DNA reads as TGCGCCAGCAGCTTGGCCCCCCCCGGGGCTAACACCGGGGAGCTGTTTTTT. As protein: CASSLAPPGANTGELFF.

CDR3: CASSSLSPTLAKNIQYF. The CDR3, as DNA: TGTGCCAGCAGCTCTCTCAGCCCCACCTTAGCCAAAAACATTCAGTACTTC. This chain links TRBV5-4 with TRBJ2-4; the D is unclear. The CDR3 contains 17 residues. Germline-derived CDR1 and CDR2 are SGHNT and YYREEE (reference sequence). V lost 3 bases to trimming and J lost 0 bases, with 16 bases between them.

V usage is TRBV29-1 and J usage is TRBJ1-3, with D unresolved. Germline V lookup: CDR1 SQVTM, CDR2 ANQGSEA. This CDR3 is built from 13 residues. V was cut by 5 bases and J by 0 bases, with 8 bases left in between. The CDR3: CSVRANSGNTIYF. CDR3 nucleotide sequence: TGCAGCGTTCGGGCAAACTCTGGAAACACCATATATTTT. Full variable domain (remainder filled in from reference TRBV29-1 and TRBJ1-3): SAVISQKPSRDICQRGTSLTIQCQVDSQVTMMFWYRQQPGQSLTLIATANQGSEATYESGFVIDKFPISRPNLTFSTLTVSNMSPEDSSIYLCSVRANSGNTIYFGEGSWLTVV.

The gene calls are TRBV2 and TRBJ2-7; D is possibly TRBD1 (6 bases). Germline V gene sequence: CDR1 SNHLY, CDR2 FYNNEI. The CDR3 extends over 14 amino acids. V was clipped by 6 bases and J by 3 bases, with 15 bases between them. CDR3 sequence (DNA): TGTGCCAGCAGGTACAGGGTGGGGGTCTACGAGCAGTACTTC. Protein: CASRYRVGVYEQYF.

This clone was detected only a few times. The chain joins TRBV2 to TRBJ2-3; possibly TRBD2 for D (5 bases). The germline gives CDR1 SNHLY, CDR2 FYNNEI. The CDR3 has 16 amino acids. Trimming shortened V by 6 bases and J by 2 bases, and 18 bases separated the two germline ends. The CDR3 nucleotides are TGTGCCAGCAGAACCGCGACGGCGGGTATCACAGATACGCAGTATTTT. The encoded protein is CASRTATAGITDTQYF.

With respect to this clone: Distinct nucleotide sequences in the sample also encode this CDR3. V gene TRBV9 combines with J gene TRBJ2-3; no definite D call. The V end lost 0 bases, the J end lost 0 bases, and 5 bases lay between the germline ends. The CDR3 has 14 amino acids. From germline, CDR1 is SGDLS and CDR2 YYNGEE. In DNA form, the CDR3 reads TGTGCCAGCAGCGTAGGGGGTAGCACAGATACGCAGTATTTT. It is translated as CASSVGGSTDTQYF.